A selection of T cell receptor beta chains follows, all from one sample in a study of T cell repertoires in cytomegalovirus infection. TCRdb analysed the reads with MiXCR anew, one entry per CDR3 protein. Here the sample spans 150,000 to 200,000 distinct CDR3 sequences, roughly 28% being singletons. Sequencing was performed on PBMCs. The receptor source for this set is a human donor in good health (CMV status not recorded). Some clones in this sample may be carry-over from other donors' samples. The CDR3 runs from the conserved cysteine through the conserved F or W. D genes are given only for firm matches. Only part of the rows carry a size: once, few, many, or a class if the clone is expanded.

TRBJ1-2 few 15 TRBV23-1 - TGCGCCAGCAGTCGTCCCGGACCCAGGAACTATGGCTACACCTTC CASSRPGPRNYGYTF
TRBJ2-7 few 14 TRBV12-3/TRBV12-4 - TGTGCCAGCAGTTTAAGCGCCCCGTGGGACGAGCAGTACTTC CASSLSAPWDEQYF
TRBJ1-2 - 13 TRBV6-5 - TGTGCCAGCCAAACCGGTGGTGCGTTTGGCTACACCTTC CASQTGGAFGYTF
TRBJ2-5 - 18 TRBV10-2 - TGCGCCAGCAGTGACCCTACGAGGGGTAGGCGATTCCTGGGGACCCAGTACTTC CASSDPTRGRRFLGTQYF
TRBJ2-1 - 15 TRBV6-2/TRBV6-3 - TGTGCCAGCAGCTCATACATAGGGTCCTACAATGAGCAGTTCTTC CASSSYIGSYNEQFF
TRBJ2-2 many 14 TRBV7-2 - TGTGCCAGCAGCTTAGGGGACTTCACCGGGGAGCTGTTTTTT CASSLGDFTGELFF
TRBJ1-1 - 14 TRBV5-1 - TGCGCCAGCAGCTTGGACAGTGCGAACACTGAAGCTTTCTTT CASSLDSANTEAFF
TRBJ2-2 - 15 TRBV15 - TGTGCCACCAGCCCAGCGAGACAGCCTACCGGGGAGCTGTTTTTT CATSPARQPTGELFF
TRBJ2-5 many 15 TRBV7-2 - TGTGCCAGCAGCTTGAGACTCCCCGGGAAGGAGACCCAGTACTTC CASSLRLPGKETQYF
TRBJ2-6 - 14 TRBV4-1 - TGCGCCAGCTGTGAGACTCCTGGGGCCAACGTCCTGACTTTC CASCETPGANVLTF
TRBJ2-3 - 15 TRBV11-2 TRBD2 TGTGCCAGCAGTGGTAGCGGGGGGAAGGCAGATACGCAGTATTTT CASSGSGGKADTQYF
TRBJ2-1 - 15 TRBV11-2 TRBD2 TGTGCCAGCAGTCTAGCGGGGGAAACCTACAATGAGCAGTTCTTC CASSLAGETYNEQFF
TRBJ2-2 few 12 TRBV7-2 - TGTGCCAGCAGCTTAGCGGTTTCCGAGCTGTTTTTT CASSLAVSELFF
TRBJ2-7 - 16 TRBV7-4 TRBD2 TGTGCCAGCAGCTCGCCGGGACTAGCGACGACGGAAGAGCAGTACTTC CASSSPGLATTEEQYF
TRBJ1-2 few 15 TRBV7-2 TRBD1 TGTGCCAGCAGCCCAGGGGGGGGGAAGAACTATGGCTACACCTTC CASSPGGGKNYGYTF
TRBJ1-3 once 15 TRBV6-5 - TGTGCCAGCAGTTCGGGGCGGATCTCTGGAAACACCATATATTTT CASSSGRISGNTIYF
TRBJ1-6 few 17 TRBV7-8 TRBD1 TGTGCCAGCAGCAGACAGGGGCAGAGCTCCTATAATTCACCCCTCCACTTT CASSRQGQSSYNSPLHF
TRBJ2-3 few 13 TRBV19 - TGTGCCAGTAGTACGACTCGCTCGGATACGCAGTATTTT CASSTTRSDTQYF
TRBJ1-5 many 16 TRBV6-1 - TGTGCCAGCAGTGACCCGACAGGTGTCGTTAATCAGCCCCAGCATTTT CASSDPTGVVNQPQHF
TRBJ1-5 - 13 TRBV12-3/TRBV12-4 - TGTGCCAGCAGTTTAGTCAGACCCCAGCCCCAGCATTTT CASSLVRPQPQHF
TRBJ1-2 many 14 TRBV12-3/TRBV12-4 - TGTGCCAGCACCCGGAACTGGTTTAACTATGGCTACACCTTC CASTRNWFNYGYTF
TRBJ2-3 many 14 TRBV29-1 TRBD1 TGCAGCTCCTCGGGGCAGGGGGCCGCAGATACGCAGTATTTT CSSSGQGAADTQYF
TRBJ2-1 few 16 TRBV7-6 - TGTGCCAGCAGCTTAGAGGCAGGGGTAAGACTCAATGAGCAGTTCTTC CASSLEAGVRLNEQFF
TRBJ1-1 - 13 TRBV20-1 - TGCAGTGCCAGACGGGTTTGGGACACTGAAGCTTTCTTT CSARRVWDTEAFF
TRBJ2-7 - 15 TRBV7-6 TRBD2 TGTGCCAGCAGCCCAAACCTAGCGGGGTCCTACGAGCAGTACTTC CASSPNLAGSYEQYF
TRBJ1-1 - 16 TRBV6-6 - TGTGCCAGCAGTTACTCGGGACTCGGGAGGGGCACTGAAGCTTTCTTT CASSYSGLGRGTEAFF
TRBJ2-3 - 16 TRBV7-7 TRBD2 TGTGCTAGCGAACCGGGCGGGGGGGCCGAGACAGATACGCAGTATTTT CASEPGGGAETDTQYF
TRBJ2-1 - 16 TRBV11-3 TRBD2 TGTGCCAGCAGCCCCTACGGTAGCGGGGGCAACAATGAGCAGTTCTTC CASSPYGSGGNNEQFF
TRBJ1-1 many 15 TRBV7-9 - TGTGCCAGCAGCTTAGTGTCAGGGCGGAACACTGAAGCTTTCTTT CASSLVSGRNTEAFF
TRBJ1-1 - 14 TRBV4-3 - TGCGCCAGCAGCCCCGGGACGTTTTACGCTGAAGCTTTCTTT CASSPGTFYAEAFF
TRBJ1-2 - 13 TRBV10-3 - TGTGCCATCAGTGGACAGGCGGGAGGTGGCTACACCTTC CAISGQAGGGYTF
TRBJ2-6 many 19 TRBV6-6 TRBD2 TGTGCCAGCAGTATACCGGAACTAGCGGGAGACTCTGGGGCCAACGTCCTGACTTTC CASSIPELAGDSGANVLTF
TRBJ2-1 - 14 TRBV2 - TGTGCCAGCAAGACGGGCGACACTTACAATGAGCAGTTCTTC CASKTGDTYNEQFF
TRBJ2-5 - 15 TRBV11-2 - TGTGCCAGCAGCCGGAACCGGGCTCACGGGGAGACCCAGTACTTC CASSRNRAHGETQYF
TRBJ2-7 few 14 TRBV7-3 TRBD1 TGTGCCAGCAGCGCATCGGGACAGACCTACGAGCAGTACTTC CASSASGQTYEQYF
TRBJ1-1 - 12 TRBV19 TRBD1 TGTGCCAGTAGTAGCCGGACAGGTGAGGCTTTCTTT CASSSRTGEAFF
TRBJ1-2 - 16 TRBV7-2 TRBD1 TGTGCCAGCAGCTTAGCGGTGACAGGGGGCGCCTATGGCTACACCTTC CASSLAVTGGAYGYTF
TRBJ2-6 - 13 TRBV29-1 - TGCAGCGTTGAAGAAGGTGGGGCCAACGTCCTGACTTTC CSVEEGGANVLTF
TRBJ2-7 - 13 TRBV6-6 - TGTGCCAGCAGTTACAAGGGGGGTTACGAGCAGTACTTC CASSYKGGYEQYF
TRBJ1-1 few 16 TRBV12-3/TRBV12-4 TRBD1 TGTGCCAGCAGCCCGAGGTACGGGACAGCGAACACTGAAGCTTTCTTT CASSPRYGTANTEAFF
TRBJ2-3 many 16 TRBV7-2 TRBD1 TGTGCCAGCAGCTTAATCGGACAGGGGAGGACAGATACGCAGTATTTT CASSLIGQGRTDTQYF
TRBJ2-1 few 13 TRBV10-3 - TGTGCCATCAGTGAGTTGCTAAACAATGAGCAGTTCTTC CAISELLNNEQFF
TRBJ1-3 many 16 TRBV7-8 TRBD1 TGTGCCAGCAGCCTTAGGACAGGGAGCTCTGGAAACACCATATATTTT CASSLRTGSSGNTIYF
TRBJ1-2 - 16 TRBV7-2 - TGTGCCAGCAGCCCCCAGTCCGCGCAGAGCAACTATGGCTACACCTTC CASSPQSAQSNYGYTF
TRBJ2-5 - 15 TRBV11-2 TRBD2 TGTGCCAGCAGCTTAGGGATAGCGGGGAAAGAGACCCAGTACTTC CASSLGIAGKETQYF
TRBJ1-5 many 14 TRBV18 - TGTGCCAGCTCACCGGACTCCGGCGCTCAGCCCCAGCATTTT CASSPDSGAQPQHF
TRBJ1-1 - 14 TRBV20-1 TRBD1 TGCAGTGCTAGATCCAGGACAGGGCGGGCCAGGGCTTTCTTT CSARSRTGRARAFF
TRBJ1-5 - 15 TRBV19 TRBD1 TGTGCCAGTAGCCGACCCACAGGGGCGACCCAGCCCCAGCATTTT CASSRPTGATQPQHF
TRBJ2-5 - 15 TRBV6-6 TRBD2 TGTGCCAGCAGTCTTTCAGCGGGGGAGGGGGAGACCCAGTACTTC CASSLSAGEGETQYF
TRBJ2-3 - 15 TRBV11-2 - TGTGCCAGCAGTCAGGACCCTGATGTCGGGGATACGCAGTATTTT CASSQDPDVGDTQYF
TRBJ2-1 few 16 TRBV7-3 TRBD2 TGTGCCAGCAGCCACTCGAGCGGGGGTCTCGGGTATGAGCAGTTCTTC CASSHSSGGLGYEQFF
TRBJ2-7 - 15 TRBV4-1 - TGCGCCAGCAGCCAAGTCCGGAGGTTCCCTTACGAGCAGTACTTC CASSQVRRFPYEQYF
TRBJ1-5 many 16 TRBV12-3/TRBV12-4 - TGTGCCAGCAGTCCATCAGGGTCACGCGGCAATCAGCCCCAGCATTTT CASSPSGSRGNQPQHF
TRBJ2-2 - 19 TRBV30 TRBD2 TGTGCCTGGCAGCAGGCTCGACTAGCGGGGGGCCGCGGCACCGGGGAGCTGTTTTTT CAWQQARLAGGRGTGELFF